Sequencing of this T cell receptor beta chain was carried out in a study of cytomegalovirus exposure and HLA in healthy donors. Primers included in the PCR were 60 Vbeta and 13 Jbeta primers. This table comes from immunoSEQ multiplex PCR, and its TCRdb copy is limited to in-frame clones, with some not included. Among about 99,000 clones listed, over 60% were seen once. The source material was PBMCs. The receptor was isolated from a man in his 60s in good health and CMV-seropositive.

The CDR3 nucleotides read TGTGCCATCAGTGTGGGGGACAGCTACGAGCAGTACTTC. Its translation is CAISVGDSYEQYF. The chain has TRBV10-3 and TRBJ2-5, with 7 positions matching TRBD1. The J call may be in error: the DNA end matches TRBJ2-7 better. The length of the CDR3 is 13 residues. The germline V gene has CDR1 ENHRY and CDR2 SYGVKD.